This T cell receptor (beta chain) was recovered during a study of T cell changes during pregnancy in multiple sclerosis. This CDR3 spans 14 amino acids. The J segment lost 4 bases and the V segment lost 3 bases, leaving 3 bases of the junction unmatched. Germline V CDR1 and CDR2: LNHDA, SQIVND (reference sequence). The method was immunoSEQ multiplex PCR; TCRdb's version includes in-frame clones alone and lacks a portion of them. The sample holds about 32,000 clones, 75% to 95% seen once. The sequenced sample was CD8+ T cells from peripheral blood mononuclear cells, obtained in the second trimester of pregnancy. The origin of this receptor is a female donor in good health, enrolled as a control in a pregnancy study. The chain recombines TRBV19 with TRBJ2-7; 10 bases map to TRBD1. The CDR3 reads CASSMTGGTYEQYF. CDR3 bases: TGTGCCAGTAGTATGACAGGGGGCACGTACGAGCAGTACTTC.